This T cell receptor beta chain was sequenced in a study of identifying expanded T cells in peripheral blood. The junction had 7 bases not matched to a gene; V was cut back by 0 bases and J by 4 bases. The CDR3 length is 17 residues. CDR1 is SGHRS, CDR2 YFSETQ, per germline. Some clones are missing from TCRdb's copy, which holds only in-frame ones; the method was immunoSEQ multiplex PCR. The table records about 90,000 clones, about 90% of them present only once. The clonotype originates from a person between 18 and 75 years old in good health. The sequencing sample was made of blood. The chain joins TRBV5-1 to TRBJ1-6; 7 bases match TRBD1. CDR3 sequence (DNA): TGCGCCAGCAGCTTGGGTAGGGGACAGCCTTATAATTCACCCCTCCACTTT. It codes for CASSLGRGQPYNSPLHF.